The rows below give T cell receptor beta chains drawn from one sample of a study of T cells in Graves' hyperthyroidism and ophthalmopathy. TCRdb re-called the multiplex PCR reads through MiXCR, storing one row per CDR3 protein. The repertoire consists of about 610,000 distinct CDR3 sequences, with about 45% occurring once and the leading ten covering roughly 7.7%. Material: peripheral blood or thyroid tissue (not recorded which). The receptors here all came from a woman younger than 35 with Graves' hyperthyroidism. Each CDR3 is given with its conserved first and last residue. The D gene is left open where the match is weak. The listing skips clone size in some rows; elsewhere it reads once, few, many or a size class.

d_call: TRBD1
clone_size: -
j_call: TRBJ1-5
v_call: TRBV12-3/TRBV12-4
cdr3_aa: CASSSGTEETQHF
cdr3_nt: TGTGCCAGCAGTTCGGGGACAGAAGAGACCCAGCATTTT

d_call: TRBD2
clone_size: -
j_call: TRBJ2-3
v_call: TRBV12-3/TRBV12-4
cdr3_aa: CASTTGGTSATDTQYF
cdr3_nt: TGTGCCAGCACCACCGGGGGGACTAGCGCGACAGATACGCAGTATTTT

d_call: TRBD1
clone_size: many
j_call: TRBJ1-4
v_call: TRBV6-6
cdr3_aa: CASRLDRGATNEKLFF
cdr3_nt: TGTGCCAGCAGACTGGACAGGGGCGCAACTAATGAAAAACTGTTTTTT

d_call: -
clone_size: many
j_call: TRBJ1-1
v_call: TRBV25-1
cdr3_aa: CASSPWADISAEAFF
cdr3_nt: TGTGCCAGCAGCCCCTGGGCAGATATTAGCGCTGAAGCTTTCTTT

d_call: -
clone_size: many
j_call: TRBJ2-5
v_call: TRBV5-8
cdr3_aa: CASSGGSQETQYF
cdr3_nt: TGTGCCAGCAGCGGGGGTAGCCAAGAGACCCAGTACTTC

d_call: -
clone_size: many
j_call: TRBJ1-1
v_call: TRBV4-1
cdr3_aa: CASSQSVNSIGEAFF
cdr3_nt: TGCGCCAGCAGCCAAAGTGTGAACAGCATTGGTGAAGCTTTCTTT

d_call: -
clone_size: once
j_call: TRBJ1-3
v_call: TRBV5-1
cdr3_aa: CASSLYYGTANTIYF
cdr3_nt: TGCGCCAGCAGCTTGTACTACGGGACCGCAAACACCATATATTTT

d_call: TRBD1
clone_size: -
j_call: TRBJ2-7
v_call: TRBV7-2
cdr3_aa: CASTIPTGKNEQYF
cdr3_nt: TGTGCCAGCACCATTCCGACAGGGAAGAATGAGCAGTACTTC

d_call: -
clone_size: many
j_call: TRBJ2-7
v_call: TRBV28
cdr3_aa: CASSLSGSVSYEQYF
cdr3_nt: TGTGCCAGCAGTTTATCGGGCAGCGTCTCCTACGAGCAGTACTTC

d_call: TRBD1
clone_size: -
j_call: TRBJ1-5
v_call: TRBV15
cdr3_aa: CATSSQQGFRQPQHF
cdr3_nt: TGTGCCACCAGCAGCCAACAGGGGTTCCGTCAGCCCCAGCATTTT

d_call: TRBD1
clone_size: -
j_call: TRBJ2-7
v_call: TRBV15
cdr3_aa: CATSLGTGVSYEQYF
cdr3_nt: TGTGCCACCAGCCTAGGGACAGGGGTCTCCTACGAGCAGTACTTC

d_call: TRBD1
clone_size: many
j_call: TRBJ1-4
v_call: TRBV5-8
cdr3_aa: CASSLAIGGQGTEKLFF
cdr3_nt: TGTGCCAGCAGCTTGGCCATCGGGGGACAGGGAACTGAAAAACTGTTTTTT

d_call: -
clone_size: -
j_call: TRBJ1-4
v_call: TRBV20-1
cdr3_aa: CSARPRSSYATNEKLFF
cdr3_nt: TGCAGTGCTAGACCCAGGTCCAGCTATGCAACTAATGAAAAACTGTTTTTT

d_call: TRBD2
clone_size: -
j_call: TRBJ2-3
v_call: TRBV15
cdr3_aa: CATSTRLAGGGDTQYF
cdr3_nt: TGTGCCACCAGCACCCGACTAGCGGGAGGAGGGGATACGCAGTATTTT

d_call: -
clone_size: -
j_call: TRBJ1-4
v_call: TRBV19
cdr3_aa: CASSMLRGQGNEKLFF
cdr3_nt: TGTGCCAGTAGTATGTTACGGGGGCAAGGTAATGAAAAACTGTTTTTT

d_call: TRBD2
clone_size: few
j_call: TRBJ2-1
v_call: TRBV6-2/TRBV6-3
cdr3_aa: CASSRIAGDVNEQFF
cdr3_nt: TGTGCCAGCAGTCGCATAGCGGGAGACGTCAATGAGCAGTTCTTC

d_call: -
clone_size: many
j_call: TRBJ2-2
v_call: TRBV10-3
cdr3_aa: CAISDSRNTGELFF
cdr3_nt: TGTGCCATCAGTGACTCCCGAAACACCGGGGAGCTGTTTTTT

d_call: TRBD2
clone_size: -
j_call: TRBJ2-7
v_call: TRBV7-3
cdr3_aa: CASSLIGTSGDDEQYF
cdr3_nt: TGTGCCAGCAGCTTAATTGGGACTAGCGGGGACGATGAGCAGTACTTC

d_call: TRBD2
clone_size: once
j_call: TRBJ2-3
v_call: TRBV19
cdr3_aa: CASSPRTSGTYTDTQYF
cdr3_nt: TGTGCCAGTAGTCCCAGGACTAGCGGGACTTACACAGATACGCAGTATTTT

d_call: -
clone_size: -
j_call: TRBJ1-1
v_call: TRBV10-3
cdr3_aa: CAISEARVGTEAFF
cdr3_nt: TGTGCCATCAGTGAAGCGAGGGTTGGAACTGAAGCTTTCTTT

d_call: -
clone_size: many
j_call: TRBJ1-1
v_call: TRBV11-3
cdr3_aa: CASSFVGSEAFF
cdr3_nt: TGTGCCAGCAGCTTCGTAGGGTCAGAAGCTTTCTTT

d_call: -
clone_size: -
j_call: TRBJ1-5
v_call: TRBV24-1
cdr3_aa: CATSDLSPGINQPQHF
cdr3_nt: TGTGCCACCAGTGATTTGAGCCCCGGCATCAATCAGCCCCAGCATTTT

d_call: -
clone_size: many
j_call: TRBJ2-7
v_call: TRBV14
cdr3_aa: CASSQDWVAYEQYF
cdr3_nt: TGTGCCAGCAGCCAAGATTGGGTAGCCTACGAGCAGTACTTC

d_call: -
clone_size: -
j_call: TRBJ2-2
v_call: TRBV7-2
cdr3_aa: CASSPKNANTGELSW
cdr3_nt: TGTGCCAGCAGCCCTAAGAACGCGAACACCGGGGAGCTGTCTTGG

d_call: -
clone_size: -
j_call: TRBJ2-1
v_call: TRBV20-1
cdr3_aa: CSARDLVPNNEQFF
cdr3_nt: TGCAGTGCTAGAGATCTGGTCCCAAACAATGAGCAGTTCTTC

d_call: TRBD1
clone_size: -
j_call: TRBJ1-2
v_call: TRBV15
cdr3_aa: CATGGQNTGNYGYTF
cdr3_nt: TGTGCCACCGGGGGACAGAATACTGGAAACTATGGCTACACCTTC

d_call: -
clone_size: many
j_call: TRBJ1-6
v_call: TRBV27
cdr3_aa: CASSPPADSPLHF
cdr3_nt: TGTGCCAGCAGCCCTCCGGCGGATTCACCCCTCCACTTT

d_call: -
clone_size: many
j_call: TRBJ1-3
v_call: TRBV12-3/TRBV12-4
cdr3_aa: CATMRGGAGNTIYF
cdr3_nt: TGTGCCACAATGCGCGGGGGGGCGGGAAACACCATATATTTT

d_call: -
clone_size: -
j_call: TRBJ1-2
v_call: TRBV10-3
cdr3_aa: CAIRDTVIGVHGYTF
cdr3_nt: TGTGCCATCAGGGATACGGTCATCGGGGTCCATGGCTACACCTTC

d_call: -
clone_size: many
j_call: TRBJ1-2
v_call: TRBV4-3
cdr3_aa: CASSQDRKEYYGYTF
cdr3_nt: TGCGCCAGCAGCCAAGATCGTAAAGAGTACTATGGCTACACCTTC

d_call: -
clone_size: -
j_call: TRBJ2-7
v_call: TRBV15
cdr3_aa: CATSRDRRSGRKLYGYEQYF
cdr3_nt: TGTGCCACCAGCAGAGATCGCCGGTCAGGCCGAAAATTATATGGCTACGAGCAGTACTTC

d_call: -
clone_size: many
j_call: TRBJ2-7
v_call: TRBV5-8
cdr3_aa: CASSSTENSYEQYF
cdr3_nt: TGTGCCAGCAGCTCGACCGAGAACTCCTACGAGCAGTACTTC

d_call: -
clone_size: -
j_call: TRBJ1-1
v_call: TRBV20-1
cdr3_aa: CSGRGEGDTEAFF
cdr3_nt: TGCAGTGGGCGGGGCGAAGGAGACACTGAAGCTTTCTTT

d_call: TRBD2
clone_size: few
j_call: TRBJ2-3
v_call: TRBV7-9
cdr3_aa: CASSLHASGRARDTQYF
cdr3_nt: TGTGCCAGCAGCCTTCACGCTAGCGGGAGGGCCAGGGATACGCAGTATTTT

d_call: -
clone_size: -
j_call: TRBJ1-1
v_call: TRBV7-3
cdr3_aa: CASSSGYEAFF
cdr3_nt: TGTGCCAGCAGCTCCGGGTATGAAGCTTTCTTT

d_call: TRBD1
clone_size: many
j_call: TRBJ1-5
v_call: TRBV29-1
cdr3_aa: CSSGGQGGQPQHF
cdr3_nt: TGCAGCTCTGGGGGACAGGGGGGTCAGCCCCAGCATTTT

d_call: -
clone_size: -
j_call: TRBJ1-5
v_call: TRBV7-3
cdr3_aa: CASSLMGLAQRETQHF
cdr3_nt: TGTGCCAGCAGCTTAATGGGTTTGGCACAGCGAGAGACCCAGCATTTT

d_call: -
clone_size: -
j_call: TRBJ2-1
v_call: TRBV20-1
cdr3_aa: CSADERFSYNEQFF
cdr3_nt: TGCAGTGCCGACGAGCGGTTCTCCTACAATGAGCAGTTCTTC

d_call: -
clone_size: -
j_call: TRBJ2-5
v_call: TRBV11-3
cdr3_aa: CASSPFGGAGGQETQYF
cdr3_nt: TGTGCCAGCAGCCCCTTCGGTGGGGCAGGCGGCCAAGAGACCCAGTACTTC

d_call: -
clone_size: -
j_call: TRBJ2-2
v_call: TRBV7-2
cdr3_aa: CASSSGSKSNTGELFF
cdr3_nt: TGTGCCAGCAGCTCCGGATCAAAGTCGAACACCGGGGAGCTGTTTTTT